The source of this T cell receptor (beta chain) is a study of T cells in Graves' hyperthyroidism and ophthalmopathy (dated by TCRdb to between 2017 and 2020). For context, the study as a whole: Peripheral blood samples were taken at the time of initial diagnosis, prior to any treatment. A discovery cohort of roughly 100 patients, fewer than 50 with Graves' ophthalmopathy and about 60 with stable Graves' hyperthyroidism, was used to find distinguishing TCR V-J signatures. Prospective prediction of ophthalmopathy was tested in an independent validation cohort of 18 to 20 hyperthyroidism patients and around 16 patients who later progressed to ophthalmopathy. For training and testing, the 100 or so patients in the discovery cohort were randomly divided in a 7:3 ratio. The study also compared thyroid tissue and blood T-cell repertoires from five or six Graves' hyperthyroidism patients. After blood sampling, hyperthyroidism patients were treated with methimazole at a starting dose of 30 mg daily, and ophthalmopathy patients were treated with high-dose intravenous methylprednisolone. According to the paper, TCR Vbeta CDR3 sequencing was carried out on roughly 130 peripheral blood samples, which came from 40 to 45 ophthalmopathy, around 75 hyperthyroidism and roughly 17 progressor patients.

What the study reported, not specific to this receptor: A model built on a 13 V-J signature distinguished ophthalmopathy from stable hyperthyroidism, reaching around 88% sensitivity and around 81% specificity in cross-validation and 80%/75% in testing. Most expanded thyroid clonotypes (frequency above 0.001) were also detected in blood, suggesting blood repertoires may reflect thyroid immune responses. In validation, the model predicted progression to ophthalmopathy a median of approximately 6.3 months before onset, with roughly 68% sensitivity and roughly 72% specificity. No statistical method was used to set the sample size in advance, and investigators knew the group allocation.

In the ophthalmopathy patients, disease was moderately to severely active, with a Clinical Activity Score of 3 or more, a NOSPECS grade of 4 or more, and a duration of less than 3 months. Exclusion was applied to patients with uncontrolled infections, other autoimmune diseases, pregnancy or lactation. Diagnoses were based on clinical symptoms, serum thyroxine and TRAb, thyroid ultrasound and orbital computed tomography. PBMCs were isolated from 10 ml of fresh peripheral blood by Ficoll-Paque density gradient centrifugation. Trizol reagent was used to extract total RNA, and RNA quality was then checked on an Agilent 2100 Bioanalyzer. CDR3 length: 15 amino acids, cysteine to phenylalanine. The kept DNA is CDR3 alone, 45 bases in frame from the first base. Via the germline V gene, CDR1 is MGHDK and CDR2 SYGVNS. Trimming takes 6 bases off V and 4 bases off J; junction bases not matched to a gene: 11.

This clonotype has at least ten counts. This clone's antigen is unknown. Base qualities are not provided; no much larger clone lies one nucleotide away. The TCR beta CDR3 regions were amplified from the RNA transcripts. A first-round RT-PCR of the TCR CDR3 used the HTBI primer set with the Qiagen OneStep RT-PCR kit. A second multiplex PCR round built the libraries, followed by size selection and purification. Libraries were sequenced paired-end with 100 bp reads on an Illumina HiSeq2000. The authors processed their data as follows. SOAPnuke was used to process the raw data, throwing out any read that contained adapters or uncalled bases, had a mean Phred below 15, or lacked an exact constant-primer or identifier match. COPE v1.2.5 was used to merge the high-quality paired reads, and each unique nucleotide sequence was defined as a clonotype. Clonotypes were aligned to IMGT TRBV, TRBD and TRBJ reference segments using MiTCR v1.1. The analysis was restricted to V-J combinations with a frequency above 0.0001, which together covered roughly 99% of the repertoires. The TCS score was defined as the ratio of F50 (clonal expansion) to E x V (chaos), calculated using BLOSUM62-based TCRdist between CDR3 peptides within each V-J. Welch's t-statistics and random forest reduced 500 to 550 V-J features to 10 to 15, which were used in a naive Bayes classifier (R e1071). The raw public reads went through TCRdb reprocessing: fastp at Q25, MiXCR clone calling, in-frame beta chains kept. Each entry is one CDR3 protein sequence, shown with its most common DNA and genes. The V and J calls, along with clone size, are taken from TCRdb and not from the paper's own processing. Counted in this sample were hundreds of thousands of distinct CDR3 sequences; 20% to 25% of them appeared once. Around two thirds of the sample is taken by the ten largest.

Sequenced material: blood. The V and J segments used are TRBV25-1 and TRBJ2-7; 8 middle bases align to TRBD1. The sequence derives from a man aged 30 to 39 with Graves' ophthalmopathy. The CDR3 here reads CASSSDRVGGYEQYF. The nucleotide sequence is TGTGCCAGCAGCTCGGACAGGGTCGGTGGTTACGAGCAGTACTTC.